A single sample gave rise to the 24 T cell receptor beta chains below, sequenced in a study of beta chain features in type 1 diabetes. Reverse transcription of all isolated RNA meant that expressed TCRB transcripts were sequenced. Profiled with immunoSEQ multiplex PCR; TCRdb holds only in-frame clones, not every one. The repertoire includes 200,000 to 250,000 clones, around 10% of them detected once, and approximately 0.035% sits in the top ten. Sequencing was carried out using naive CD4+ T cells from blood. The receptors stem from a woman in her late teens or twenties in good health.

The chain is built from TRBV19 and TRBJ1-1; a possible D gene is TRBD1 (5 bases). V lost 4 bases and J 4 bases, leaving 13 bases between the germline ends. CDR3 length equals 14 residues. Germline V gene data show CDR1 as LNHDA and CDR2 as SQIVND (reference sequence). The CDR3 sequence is CASSTRQSLTEAFF. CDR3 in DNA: TGTGCCAGTAGTACCCGACAGAGTCTCACTGAAGCTTTCTTT.

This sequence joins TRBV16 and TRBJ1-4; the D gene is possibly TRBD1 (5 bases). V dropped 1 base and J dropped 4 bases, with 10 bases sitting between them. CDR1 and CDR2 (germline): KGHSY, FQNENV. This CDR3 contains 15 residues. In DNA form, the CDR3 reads TGTGCCAGCAGCCAATACGACAGCTATAATGAAAAACTGTTTTTT. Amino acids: CASSQYDSYNEKLFF. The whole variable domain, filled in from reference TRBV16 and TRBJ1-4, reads GEEVAQTPKHLVRGEGQKAKLYCAPIKGHSYVFWYQQVLKNEFKFLISFQNENVFDETGMPKERFSAKCLPNSPCSLEIQATKLEDSAVYFCASSQYDSYNEKLFFGSGTQLSVL.

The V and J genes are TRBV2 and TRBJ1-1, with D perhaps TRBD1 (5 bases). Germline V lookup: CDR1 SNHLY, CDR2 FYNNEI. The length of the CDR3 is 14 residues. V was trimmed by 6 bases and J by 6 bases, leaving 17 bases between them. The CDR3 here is CASSPGDGDPEAFF. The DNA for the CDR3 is TGTGCCAGCAGCCCGGGGGACGGGGACCCTGAAGCTTTCTTT.

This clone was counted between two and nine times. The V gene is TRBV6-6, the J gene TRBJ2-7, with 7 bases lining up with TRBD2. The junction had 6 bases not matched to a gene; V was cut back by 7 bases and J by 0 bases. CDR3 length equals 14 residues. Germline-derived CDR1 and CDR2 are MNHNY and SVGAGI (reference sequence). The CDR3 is CASIVREDSYEQYF. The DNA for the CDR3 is TGTGCCAGCATAGTACGGGAGGACTCCTACGAGCAGTACTTC.

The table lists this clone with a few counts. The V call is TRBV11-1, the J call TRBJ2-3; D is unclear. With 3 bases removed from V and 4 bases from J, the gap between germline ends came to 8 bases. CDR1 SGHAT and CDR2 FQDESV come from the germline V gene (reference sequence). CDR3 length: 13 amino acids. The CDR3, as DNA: TGTGCCAGCAGCTTTCAACATCCAGATACGCAGTATTTT. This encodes CASSFQHPDTQYF.

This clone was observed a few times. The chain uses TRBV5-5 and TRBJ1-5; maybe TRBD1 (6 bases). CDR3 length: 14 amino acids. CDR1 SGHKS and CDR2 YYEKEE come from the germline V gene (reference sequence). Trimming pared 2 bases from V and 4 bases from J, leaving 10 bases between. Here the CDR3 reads CASSFRQENQPQHF. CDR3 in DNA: TGTGCCAGCAGCTTCCGACAGGAGAATCAGCCCCAGCATTTT.

CDR3 protein: CASSFMGTSGTLYNEQFF. The CDR3 DNA sequence: TGTGCCAGCAGTTTTATGGGTACTAGCGGGACCCTCTACAATGAGCAGTTCTTC. This chain links TRBV27 with TRBJ2-1; 10 nucleotides line up with TRBD2. Germline V gene data show CDR1 as MNHEY and CDR2 as SMNVEV (reference sequence). Trimming at V came to 3 bases and at J to 3 bases, leaving 11 bases not matched to a gene. This CDR3 comprises 18 residues.

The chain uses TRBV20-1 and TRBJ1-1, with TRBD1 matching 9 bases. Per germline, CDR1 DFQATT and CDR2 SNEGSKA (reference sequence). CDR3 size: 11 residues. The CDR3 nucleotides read TGCAGCGTGGACAGGGGCACTGAAGCTTTCTTT. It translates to CSVDRGTEAFF.

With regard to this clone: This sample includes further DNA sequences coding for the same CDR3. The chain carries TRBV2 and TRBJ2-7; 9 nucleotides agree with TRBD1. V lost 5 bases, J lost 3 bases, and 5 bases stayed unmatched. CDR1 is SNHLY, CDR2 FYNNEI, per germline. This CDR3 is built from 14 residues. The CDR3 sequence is CASSTGQGYYEQYF. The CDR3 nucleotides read TGTGCCAGCAGTACGGGACAGGGCTACTACGAGCAGTACTTC.

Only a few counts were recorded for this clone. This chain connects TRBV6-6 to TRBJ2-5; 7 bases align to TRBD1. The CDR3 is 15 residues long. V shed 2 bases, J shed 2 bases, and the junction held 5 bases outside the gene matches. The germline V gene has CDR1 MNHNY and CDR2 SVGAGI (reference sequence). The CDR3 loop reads CASSYRGRGQETQYF. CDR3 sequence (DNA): TGTGCCAGCAGTTACAGGGGGCGCGGGCAAGAGACCCAGTACTTC.

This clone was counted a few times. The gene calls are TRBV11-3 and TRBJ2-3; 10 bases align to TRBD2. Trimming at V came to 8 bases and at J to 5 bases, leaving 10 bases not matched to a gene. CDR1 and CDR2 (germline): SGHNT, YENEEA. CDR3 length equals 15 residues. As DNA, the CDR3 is TGTGCCAGCTCAGAAATAGCGGGAGGAAAAGATACGCAGTATTTT. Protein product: CASSEIAGGKDTQYF. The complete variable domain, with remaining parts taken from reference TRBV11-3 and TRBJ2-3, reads EAGVVQSPRYKIIEKKQPVAFWCNPISGHNTLYWYLQNLGQGPELLIRYENEEAVDDSQLPKDRFSAERLKGVDSTLKIQPAELGDSAVYLCASSEIAGGKDTQYFGPGTRLTVL.

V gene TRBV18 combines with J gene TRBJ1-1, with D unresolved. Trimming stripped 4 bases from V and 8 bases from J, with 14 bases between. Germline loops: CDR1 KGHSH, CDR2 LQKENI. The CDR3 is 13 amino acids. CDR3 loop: CASSLKPEEEAFF. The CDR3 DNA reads TGTGCCAGCTCACTCAAACCTGAGGAGGAAGCTTTCTTT.

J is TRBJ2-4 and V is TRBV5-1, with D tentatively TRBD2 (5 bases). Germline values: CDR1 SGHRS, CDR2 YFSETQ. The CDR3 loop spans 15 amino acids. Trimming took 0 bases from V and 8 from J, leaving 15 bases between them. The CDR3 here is CASSLERGGQDIQYF. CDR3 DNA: TGCGCCAGCAGCTTGGAGCGAGGAGGTCAGGACATTCAGTACTTC.

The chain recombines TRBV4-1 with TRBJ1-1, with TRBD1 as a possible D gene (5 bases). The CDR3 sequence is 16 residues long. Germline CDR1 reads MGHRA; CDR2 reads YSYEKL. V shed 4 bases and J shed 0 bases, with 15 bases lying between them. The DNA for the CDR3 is TGCGCCAGCAGCCGCACGTTGGGACTTGTGAACACTGAAGCTTTCTTT. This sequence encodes CASSRTLGLVNTEAFF.

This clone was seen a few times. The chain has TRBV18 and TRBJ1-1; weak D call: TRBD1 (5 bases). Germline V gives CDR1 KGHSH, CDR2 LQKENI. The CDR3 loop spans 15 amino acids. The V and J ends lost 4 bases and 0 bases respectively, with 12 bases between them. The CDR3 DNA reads TGTGCCAGCTCACGACAGACCGCGATGAACACTGAAGCTTTCTTT. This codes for CASSRQTAMNTEAFF.

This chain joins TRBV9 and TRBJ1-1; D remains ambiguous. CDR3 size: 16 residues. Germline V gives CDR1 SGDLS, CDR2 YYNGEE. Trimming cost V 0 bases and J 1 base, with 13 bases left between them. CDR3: CASSVVSPGTNTEAFF. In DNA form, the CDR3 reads TGTGCCAGCAGCGTAGTGTCTCCAGGAACGAACACTGAAGCTTTCTTT.

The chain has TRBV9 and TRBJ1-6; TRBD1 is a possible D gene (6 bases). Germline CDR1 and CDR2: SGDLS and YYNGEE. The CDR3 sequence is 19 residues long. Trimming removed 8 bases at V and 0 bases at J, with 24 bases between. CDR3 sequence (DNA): TGTGCCAGTGGGGGCAGAGAGAAAAAAGCGAGCTCCTATAATTCACCCCTCCACTTT. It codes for CASGGREKKASSYNSPLHF. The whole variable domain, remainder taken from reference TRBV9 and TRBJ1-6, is DSGVTQTPKHLITATGQRVTLRCSPRSGDLSVYWYQQSLDQGLQFLIQYYNGEERAKGNILERFSAQQFPDLHSELNLSSLELGDSALYFCASGGREKKASSYNSPLHFGNGTRLTVT.

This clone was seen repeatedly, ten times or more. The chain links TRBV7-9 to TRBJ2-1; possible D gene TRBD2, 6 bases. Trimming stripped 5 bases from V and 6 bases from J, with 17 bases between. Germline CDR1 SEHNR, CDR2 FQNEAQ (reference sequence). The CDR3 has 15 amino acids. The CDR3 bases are TGTGCCAGCAGCCCCAGCGGGTGGAAGGGCAATGAGCAGTTCTTC. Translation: CASSPSGWKGNEQFF.

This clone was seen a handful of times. The CDR3 loop reads CASSQGTVRYGYTF. The CDR3 nucleotides are TGCGCCAGCAGCCAAGGGACAGTGAGATATGGCTACACCTTC. V and J are TRBV5-1 and TRBJ1-2, with TRBD1 matching 7 bases. The V gene's germline CDR1 is SGHRS and CDR2 YFSETQ. Trimming cost V 4 bases and J 5 bases; bases outside gene matches: 8. The CDR3 totals 14 residues. Together with reference TRBV5-1 and TRBJ1-2, the CDR3 gives the full variable domain: KAGVTQTPRYLIKTRGQQVTLSCSPISGHRSVSWYQQTPGQGLQFLFEYFSETQRNKGNFPGRFSGRQFSNSRSEMNVSTLELGDSALYLCASSQGTVRYGYTFGSGTRLTVV.

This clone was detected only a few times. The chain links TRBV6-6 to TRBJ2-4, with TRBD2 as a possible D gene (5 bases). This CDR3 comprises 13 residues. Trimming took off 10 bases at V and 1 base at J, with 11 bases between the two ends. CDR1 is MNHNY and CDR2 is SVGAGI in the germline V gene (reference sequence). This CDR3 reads CATRPGAKNIQYF. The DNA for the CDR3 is TGTGCCACCCGGCCGGGGGCCAAAAACATTCAGTACTTC.

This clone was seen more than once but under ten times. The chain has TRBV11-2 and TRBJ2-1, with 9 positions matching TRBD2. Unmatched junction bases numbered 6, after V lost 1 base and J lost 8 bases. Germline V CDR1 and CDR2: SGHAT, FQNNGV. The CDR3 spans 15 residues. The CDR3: CASSLAGSGGHEQFF. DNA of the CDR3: TGTGCCAGCAGCTTAGCAGGAAGCGGGGGGCATGAGCAGTTCTTC.

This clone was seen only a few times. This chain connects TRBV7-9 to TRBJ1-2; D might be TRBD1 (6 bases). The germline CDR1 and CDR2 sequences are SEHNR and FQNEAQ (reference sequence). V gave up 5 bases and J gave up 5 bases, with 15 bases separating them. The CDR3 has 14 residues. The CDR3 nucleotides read TGTGCCAGCAGCAACACCGGGACAAAGTATGGCTACACCTTC. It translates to CASSNTGTKYGYTF. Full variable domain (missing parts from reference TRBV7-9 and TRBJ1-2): DTGVSQNPRHKITKRGQNVTFRCDPISEHNRLYWYRQTLGQGPEFLTYFQNEAQLEKSRLLSDRFSAERPKGSFSTLEIQRTEQGDSAMYLCASSNTGTKYGYTFGSGTRLTVV.

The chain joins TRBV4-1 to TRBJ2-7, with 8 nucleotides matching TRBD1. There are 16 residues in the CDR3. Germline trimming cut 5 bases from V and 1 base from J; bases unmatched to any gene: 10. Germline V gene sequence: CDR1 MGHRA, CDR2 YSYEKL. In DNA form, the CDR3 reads TGCGCCAGCAGCTCAGAAAGGACAGGGCCGTCCTACGAGCAGTACTTC. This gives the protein CASSSERTGPSYEQYF.

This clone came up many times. CDR3 protein: CASSVPGRGNEQFF. The CDR3 coding sequence is TGTGCCAGCAGCGTGCCGGGTCGTGGGAATGAGCAGTTCTTC. The chain has TRBV9 and TRBJ2-1; D remains unclear. CDR3 length equals 14 residues. The germline CDR1 and CDR2 sequences are SGDLS and YYNGEE. Trimming left V 2 bases short and J 7 bases short, with 13 bases between.